The 29 T cell receptor beta chains below were found in one sample sequenced in a study of T cells in Graves' hyperthyroidism and ophthalmopathy. Using RNA transcripts as the source, TCR beta CDR3 regions were amplified. A first-round RT-PCR of the TCR CDR3 used the HTBI primer set. MiXCR was run by TCRdb on the multiplex PCR reads, yielding one entry per CDR3 protein. The sample has around 420,000 distinct CDR3 sequences, around 14% seen once. Input material: blood. The origin of the receptors is a woman between 18 and 29 years old with Graves' hyperthyroidism.

V gene TRBV15 combines with J gene TRBJ1-3; D remains unclear. CDR3 length: 12 amino acids. Germline V gives CDR1 LNHNV, CDR2 YYDKDF (reference sequence). Trimming cost V 5 bases and J 4 bases, with 6 bases left between them. CDR3 residues: CATSDNGNTIYF. The CDR3 bases are TGTGCCACCAGCGACAACGGAAACACCATATATTTT.

Written as DNA, the CDR3 is TGTGCCAGTAATGGGCCGAACACCGGGGAGCTGTTTTTT. The encoded protein is CASNGPNTGELFF. The chain couples TRBV19 to TRBJ2-2; D gene ambiguous. Germline CDR1 and CDR2: LNHDA and SQIVND (reference sequence). V was pared by 7 bases and J by 0 bases, with 6 bases between. This CDR3 has 13 residues.

This clonotype has more than one count but fewer than ten. The gene calls are TRBV24-1 and TRBJ1-4; D is unclear. V was pared by 2 bases and J by 8 bases, with 11 bases between. Per germline, CDR1 KGHDR and CDR2 SFDVKD. This CDR3 region has 14 residues. The CDR3 sequence is CATSDSSIGEKLFF. For the CDR3, the DNA is TGTGCCACCAGTGATTCTTCCATAGGGGAAAAACTGTTTTTT.

The CDR3 loop reads CASTMVEGDQPQHF. CDR3 in DNA: TGTGCCAGCACCATGGTCGAGGGAGACCAGCCCCAGCATTTT. The chain combines TRBV7-8 with TRBJ1-5; no clear D gene. Germline lookup yields CDR1 SGHVS and CDR2 FQNEAQ. V lost 7 bases, J lost 7 bases, and 17 bases lay in between. This CDR3 contains 14 residues.

Ten or more counts support this clonotype. The chain links TRBV5-5 to TRBJ1-1, with D unclear. V lost 5 bases, J lost 5 bases, and 16 bases lay in between. The CDR3 runs to 14 residues. CDR1 is SGHKS and CDR2 is YYEKEE in the germline V gene (reference sequence). CDR3 protein: CASSHDEGRTEAFF. CDR3 DNA sequence: TGTGCCAGCAGTCATGATGAGGGTAGGACTGAAGCTTTCTTT.

This clonotype was seen at least ten times. V is TRBV11-2 and J is TRBJ2-5; D is perhaps TRBD2 (6 bases). Germline CDR1 reads SGHAT; CDR2 reads FQNNGV. The CDR3 is 14 amino acids. The V and J ends lost 5 bases and 1 base respectively, with 11 bases between them. CDR3 sequence reads: CASSKGLTQETQYF. The CDR3 nucleotides read TGTGCCAGCAGCAAGGGACTGACCCAAGAGACCCAGTACTTC.

This chain links TRBV12-3 or TRBV12-4 with TRBJ1-4; TRBD1 agrees at 9 bases. The CDR3 is made up of 15 amino acids. The J segment lost 8 bases and the V segment lost 6 bases, leaving 10 bases of the junction unmatched. The CDR3 DNA follows: TGTGCCAGCAGGGGGACAGGGACGGTCGACGAAAAACTGTTTTTT. Residues: CASRGTGTVDEKLFF.

This clonotype was seen a few times. The rearrangement joins TRBV7-2 to TRBJ2-1; weak D call: TRBD2 (7 bases). The CDR3 covers 14 residues. Trimming removed 5 bases at V and 8 bases at J, with 16 bases between. The germline V gene encodes CDR1 SGHTA and CDR2 FQGNSA. Here the CDR3 DNA reads TGTGCCAGCAGCCAGGTGGTAGGGGGGGATGAGCAGTTCTTC. Its translation: CASSQVVGGDEQFF.

This clonotype was observed a handful of times. The chain joins TRBV11-2 to TRBJ1-1, with D hard to call. Germline values: CDR1 SGHAT, CDR2 FQNNGV. CDR3 length: 13 residues. V shed 0 bases and J shed 4 bases, with 6 bases lying between them. The CDR3 loop reads CASSLEEATEAFF. CDR3 bases: TGTGCCAGCAGCTTAGAGGAGGCCACTGAAGCTTTCTTT.

This clonotype came up a few times. The chain carries TRBV4-3 and TRBJ2-7; 9 positions match TRBD2. The CDR3 length is 15 residues. CDR1 LGHNA and CDR2 YSLEER come from the germline V gene. After removal of 2 bases from V and 3 bases from J, the junction contained 5 bases not matched to a gene. CDR3 amino acids: CASSQQIAGVYEQYF. For the CDR3, the DNA is TGCGCCAGCAGCCAACAGATAGCGGGGGTCTACGAGCAGTACTTC.

This clonotype was counted ten times or more. The chain uses TRBV7-3 and TRBJ2-3; 11 nucleotides agree with TRBD2. From germline, CDR1 is SGHTA and CDR2 FQGTGA. The CDR3 is 14 residues long. V lost 3 bases to trimming and J lost 6 bases; unmatched junction nucleotides: 2. CDR3 loop: CASSFVAGGDTQYF. CDR3 sequence (DNA): TGTGCCAGCAGCTTCGTAGCGGGAGGGGATACGCAGTATTTT. The entire variable domain, with the rest obtained from reference TRBV7-3 and TRBJ2-3, is as follows: GAGVSQTPSNKVTEKGKYVELRCDPISGHTALYWYRQSLGQGPEFLIYFQGTGAADDSGLPNDRFFAVRPEGSVSTLKIQRTERGDSAVYLCASSFVAGGDTQYFGPGTRLTVL.

About this clonotype: A much larger clone lies a single base off, so this may be a read error. V is TRBV12-3 or TRBV12-4 and J is TRBJ1-1; a weak D match, TRBD1 (5 bases). The CDR3 is made up of 16 amino acids. This CDR3 is CTSSLEGPGGLVEAFF. The CDR3 DNA follows: TGTACCAGCAGTTTAGAGGGCCCTGGGGGGTTGGTTGAAGCTTTCTTT.

This clonotype was picked up many times. This chain uses TRBV20-1 with TRBJ2-1; D is possibly TRBD2 (6 bases). Germline CDR1 and CDR2: DFQATT and SNEGSKA (reference sequence). The V and J ends lost 4 bases and 2 bases respectively, with 18 bases between them. The CDR3 extends over 16 amino acids. The CDR3 reads CSANTLSGATYNEQFF. The CDR3 DNA sequence: TGCAGTGCTAACACCCTTAGCGGAGCCACCTACAATGAGCAGTTCTTC.

The rearrangement joins TRBV7-9 to TRBJ1-1; D call uncertain. The CDR3 runs to 13 residues. CDR1 is SEHNR and CDR2 is FQNEAQ in the germline V gene (reference sequence). The germline V and J ends were trimmed by 4 bases and 4 bases, with 10 bases remaining between them. CDR3 sequence reads: CASSSVLSTEAFF. CDR3 DNA: TGTGCCAGCAGCTCCGTTTTGAGCACTGAAGCTTTCTTT.

This clonotype was counted at least ten times. The chain combines TRBV28 with TRBJ1-1; D is unclear. This CDR3 region has 14 residues. Trimming removed 7 bases from V and 3 bases from J, with 15 bases in between. Germline CDR1 is MDHEN and CDR2 is SYDVKM. As DNA, the CDR3 is TGTGCCAGCACCAACGGGGATAGGGACACTGAAGCTTTCTTT. This sequence encodes CASTNGDRDTEAFF. Based on the CDR3 plus reference TRBV28 and TRBJ1-1, the full variable domain is DVKVTQSSRYLVKRTGEKVFLECVQDMDHENMFWYRQDPGLGLRLIYFSYDVKMKEKGDIPEGYSVSREKKERFSLILESASTNQTSMYLCASTNGDRDTEAFFGQGTRLTVV.

This clonotype appeared many times. The chain combines TRBV6-5 with TRBJ1-1; TRBD1 might be the D (6 bases). The CDR3 consists of 14 residues. Deletions cut 2 bases from V and 1 base from J, with 8 bases between. Germline-derived CDR1 and CDR2 are MNHEY and SVGAGI. DNA of the CDR3: TGTGCCAGCAGTTACCAGGGGAGGAACACTGAAGCTTTCTTT. Translating gives CASSYQGRNTEAFF.

This clonotype showed up many times. The chain combines TRBV7-2 with TRBJ2-2, with a weak D call TRBD2 (5 bases). Germline values: CDR1 SGHTA, CDR2 FQGNSA. CDR3 length equals 15 residues. Trimming removed 1 base from V and 3 bases from J, with 9 bases in between. CDR3 residues: CASSLDLRDTGELFF. CDR3 sequence (DNA): TGTGCCAGCAGCTTAGACTTGAGGGACACCGGGGAGCTGTTTTTT.

This chain joins TRBV9 and TRBJ1-5; possible D gene TRBD1, 5 bases. The V gene's germline CDR1 is SGDLS and CDR2 YYNGEE. The V end lost 0 bases, the J end lost 2 bases, and 9 bases lay between the germline ends. The CDR3 consists of 15 residues. The chain's CDR3 is CASSVGMGGNQPQHF. The DNA of the CDR3 is TGTGCCAGCAGCGTAGGAATGGGGGGCAATCAGCCCCAGCATTTT.

The rearrangement links TRBV6-2 or TRBV6-3 to TRBJ2-1, with D possibly being TRBD2 (7 bases). The CDR3 length is 17 residues. V was shortened by 4 bases and J by 8 bases, with 24 bases between the two germline ends. Germline V gene sequence: CDR1 MNHEY, CDR2 SVGEGT. This CDR3 reads CASSFPPGRGPGDEQFF. As DNA, the CDR3 is TGTGCCAGCAGTTTCCCCCCCGGGCGGGGGCCGGGCGATGAGCAGTTCTTC.

In its sample, this clonotype was seen many times. V is TRBV11-1 and J is TRBJ2-5, with D perhaps assigned TRBD1 or TRBD2 (5 bases each). Looked up from germline, CDR1 is SGHAT and CDR2 is FQDESV (reference sequence). The CDR3 runs 13 residues. V shed 1 base and J shed 6 bases, with 9 bases lying between them. The CDR3 DNA is TGTGCCAGCAGCTTAGGACAGCGGCAGACCCAGTACTTC. Its protein is CASSLGQRQTQYF.

The V and J genes are TRBV19 and TRBJ2-2, with D tentatively TRBD2 (5 bases). Germline V gene data show CDR1 as LNHDA and CDR2 as SQIVND (reference sequence). The V end was cut by 7 bases, the J end by 6 bases, with 24 bases between. CDR3 length equals 17 residues. The CDR3 DNA reads TGTGCCAGTACCCGGGATATGTGGGGTATTAGGGCCGGGGAGCTGTTTTTT. Residues: CASTRDMWGIRAGELFF.

V and J are TRBV29-1 and TRBJ2-7; TRBD1 or TRBD2 may be the D gene (5 bases each). The CDR3 totals 13 residues. The germline V gene has CDR1 SQVTM and CDR2 ANQGSEA. V was shortened by 3 bases and J by 3 bases, with 12 bases between the two germline ends. This CDR3 is CSVESPGSYEQYF. The CDR3 coding sequence is TGCAGCGTTGAGTCGCCAGGGAGCTACGAGCAGTACTTC.

This clonotype was seen ten or more times. The J gene is TRBJ1-5, the V gene TRBV6-1; D might be TRBD1 (5 bases). The CDR3 runs to 18 residues. Trimming shortened V by 6 bases and J by 3 bases, and 24 bases separated the two germline ends. Germline V gene lookup returns CDR1 MNHNS and CDR2 SASEGT. The CDR3 sequence: CASRLTSAGTGINQPQHF. In nucleotides, the CDR3 is TGTGCCAGCAGGTTGACCTCTGCGGGGACGGGTATCAATCAGCCCCAGCATTTT.

This clonotype was seen ten or more times. The rearrangement uses TRBV24-1 and TRBJ2-1; 8 bases match TRBD1. V trimming: 1 base; J trimming: 6 bases; junction bases outside the gene matches: 10. The length of the CDR3 is 17 residues. Germline loops: CDR1 KGHDR, CDR2 SFDVKD. As DNA, the CDR3 is TGTGCCACCAGTGATTTACCGAGACAGGGGAGATTCAATGAGCAGTTCTTC. It codes for CATSDLPRQGRFNEQFF.

In its sample, this clonotype was seen many times. V and J are TRBV7-9 and TRBJ2-7, with 10 bases identical to TRBD1. With V trimmed by 3 bases and J by 6 bases, 5 bases remained unmatched. The germline V gene encodes CDR1 SEHNR and CDR2 FQNEAQ (reference sequence). This CDR3 contains 14 residues. The CDR3 protein is CASSLETGGSEQYF. CDR3 bases: TGTGCCAGCAGCTTGGAGACAGGGGGCAGCGAGCAGTACTTC.

This chain connects TRBV15 to TRBJ1-2; D remains unclear. V lost 0 bases and J 4 bases, leaving 9 bases between the germline ends. The CDR3 covers 14 residues. In germline, CDR1 is LNHNV, CDR2 YYDKDF (reference sequence). CDR3 sequence: CATSREYGLYGYTF. CDR3 bases: TGTGCCACCAGCAGAGAATACGGGCTCTATGGCTACACCTTC.

This clonotype was found many times. The chain uses TRBV7-2 and TRBJ1-1; maybe TRBD1 (5 bases). With 4 bases removed from V and 5 bases from J, the gap between germline ends came to 11 bases. Germline V lookup: CDR1 SGHTA, CDR2 FQGNSA. The CDR3 runs to 13 residues. CDR3 sequence (DNA): TGTGCCAGCAGCTCCATCAGGGTGACTGAAGCTTTCTTT. Translating it yields CASSSIRVTEAFF.

The chain links TRBV6-1 to TRBJ2-2; no clear D. Germline lookup yields CDR1 MNHNS and CDR2 SASEGT. The V end lost 5 bases, the J end lost 0 bases, and 13 bases lay between the germline ends. This CDR3 contains 16 residues. The CDR3 bases are TGTGCCAGCAGTCCCCCCCCAGCGACGAACACCGGGGAGCTGTTTTTT. This encodes CASSPPPATNTGELFF.

This clonotype was recorded a few times. V usage is TRBV20-1 and J usage is TRBJ1-3; 7 bases are shared with TRBD1. There are 15 residues in the CDR3. With 5 bases clipped from V and 0 bases from J, the junction kept 7 bases outside the gene matches. CDR1 DFQATT and CDR2 SNEGSKA come from the germline V gene (reference sequence). As DNA, the CDR3 is TGCAGTGCTCTGGACAGGCATTACTCTGGAAACACCATATATTTT. Translating it yields CSALDRHYSGNTIYF.